The clone carrying this TCR beta chain was picked up a small number of times. The source of the sample is a study of blood T cell repertoires in COVID-19. As for the study in general: Both acute and convalescent COVID-19 samples were obtained from the United States, Italy and Spain. PBMCs, B-cell-depleted T cells, or T cells were the source of the cDNA or gDNA that made up the material.

Between the trimmed V and J ends, which lost 7 bases and 4 bases, there was a span of 14 bases. Germline lookup yields CDR1 MDHEN and CDR2 SYDVKM. The CDR3 consists of 13 residues. Per the original methods: The authors estimated nucleated cell counts from reference gene primer amplification. Sequenced by immunoSEQ multiplex PCR; TCRdb stores in-frame clones only, minus some. D and trimming come from the DNA, and the V and J calls and clone size come from that table. The sample consists of approximately 100,000 clones, 76% of them appearing once. During active infection, Seattle patients enrolled and were then monitored through disease.

The sample was peripheral blood. V and J are TRBV28 and TRBJ2-7; possible D gene TRBD2, 6 bases. The receptor was derived from an older man with COVID-19, enrolled during active disease. CDR3 nucleotide sequence: TGTGCCAGCAACCCAGGGACTCCGTACGAGCAGTACTTC. Encoded protein: CASNPGTPYEQYF.